The clone carrying this T cell receptor (beta chain) has only a few counts. What it recognizes is unknown. These data are taken from a study of response to subunit inactivated influenza vaccine. Study-wide findings and caveats: The study's authors posited that every seasonal influenza vaccination enlists few new T cells.

TCRdb fed the RT-PCR reads into MiXCR, producing one record per CDR3 protein. Of about 570,000 distinct CDR3 sequences in the sample, about an eighth are singletons; the top ten hold 10%. This CDR3 has 16 residues. Looked up from germline, CDR1 is LGHDT and CDR2 is YNNKEL (reference sequence). V trimming: 3 bases; J trimming: 7 bases; junction bases outside the gene matches: 10. The clonotype was recovered from a man aged 45 to 65 who received an inactivated influenza vaccine. The sequences come from PBMCs from blood, collected on the day of vaccination. The chain uses TRBV3-1 and TRBJ2-2; 8 bases map to TRBD1. The CDR3 here is CASSHWSGQGRGELFF. The DNA of the CDR3 is TGTGCCAGCAGCCACTGGTCCGGACAGGGACGCGGGGAGCTGTTTTTT.